This paragraph reports one TCR beta chain. Its antigen remains unknown. This specimen comes from a study of type 1 and type 2 diabetes patients. Overall study context: From PBMCs, CD4+ and CD8+ T cells were isolated by magnetic microbeads. Sequencing for the whole study yielded about 20 million paired-end reads.

Germline V gene data show CDR1 as DFQATT and CDR2 as SNEGSKA (reference sequence). The V segment lost 3 bases and the J segment 1 base; nucleotides outside the gene matches: 7. This CDR3 is built from 16 residues. Notes on the study in general: A median of one highly-expanded CD4+ clone, covering 3% to 4% of reads, occurred in type 2 diabetes. Unmatched age and gender across groups might bias interpretation.

Genomic DNA was the PCR template. Multiplex PCR with 30 forward and 13 reverse primers amplified the TCR beta CDR3. TCRdb reprocessed the multiplex PCR reads via MiXCR and lists one record per CDR3 protein. The sample lists 250,000 to 300,000 distinct CDR3 sequences, around 47% occurring once. The sequenced sample was peripheral blood mononuclear cells (PBMCs). The sequence came from a young man with type 2 diabetes. This chain uses TRBV20-1 with TRBJ2-1, with 9 nucleotides matching TRBD2. CDR3 sequence (DNA): TGCAGTGCTAGGAGTAGCGGGGGATTTTCCTACAATGAGCAGTTCTTC. Residues: CSARSSGGFSYNEQFF.